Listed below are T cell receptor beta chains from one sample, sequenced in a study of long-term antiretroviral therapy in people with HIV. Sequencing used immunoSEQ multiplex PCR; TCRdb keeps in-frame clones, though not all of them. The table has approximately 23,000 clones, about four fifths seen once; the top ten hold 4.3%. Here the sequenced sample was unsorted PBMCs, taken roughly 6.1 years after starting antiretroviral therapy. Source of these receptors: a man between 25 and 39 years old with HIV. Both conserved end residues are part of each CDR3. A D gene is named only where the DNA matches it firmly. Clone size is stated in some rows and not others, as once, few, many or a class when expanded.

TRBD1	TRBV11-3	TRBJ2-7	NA	CASSRGQVENYEQYF	TGTGCCAGCAGCCGGGGACAGGTAGAAAACTACGAGCAGTACTTC
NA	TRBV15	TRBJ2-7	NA	CATRNGYEQYF	TGTGCCACCAGGAACGGCTACGAGCAGTACTTC
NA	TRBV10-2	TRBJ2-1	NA	CASSFRQVVNNEQFF	TGCGCCAGCAGTTTCCGACAGGTTGTGAACAATGAGCAGTTCTTC
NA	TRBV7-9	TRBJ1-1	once	CASSIPGGAEAFF	TGTGCCAGCAGCATTCCTGGGGGAGCCGAAGCTTTCTTT
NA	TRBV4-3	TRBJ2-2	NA	CASSRHRDTYSGELFF	TGCGCCAGCAGCCGACACCGGGACACTTATTCCGGGGAGCTGTTTTTT
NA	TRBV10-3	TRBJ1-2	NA	CAISGGVYSDYGYTF	TGTGCCATCAGTGGGGGGGTGTACAGCGATTATGGCTACACCTTC
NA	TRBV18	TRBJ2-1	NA	CASSPRTYEQFF	TGTGCCAGCTCACCTAGGACTTATGAGCAGTTCTTC
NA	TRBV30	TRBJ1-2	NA	CAWWAFAGTYGYTF	TGTGCCTGGTGGGCATTTGCGGGGACCTATGGCTACACCTTC
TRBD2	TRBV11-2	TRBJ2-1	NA	CASTLSMREGYNEQFF	TGTGCCAGCACCCTTAGCATGAGGGAGGGATACAATGAGCAGTTCTTC
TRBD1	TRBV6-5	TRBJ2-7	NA	CASSSGGAGDEQYF	TGTGCCAGCAGCTCAGGGGGCGCCGGTGACGAGCAGTACTTC
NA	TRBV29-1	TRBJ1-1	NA	CSVPGPTEAFF	TGCAGCGTTCCAGGGCCAACTGAAGCTTTCTTT
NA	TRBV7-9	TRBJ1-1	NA	CASSSSGAREAFF	TGTGCCAGCAGCTCTTCCGGGGCGCGTGAAGCTTTCTTT
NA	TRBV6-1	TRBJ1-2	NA	CASSKVFGGNYGYTF	TGTGCCAGCAGTAAAGTTTTTGGGGGTAACTATGGCTACACCTTC
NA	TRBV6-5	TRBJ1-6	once	CASSYEPMKRSPLHF	TGTGCCAGCAGTTACGAGCCCATGAAACGTTCACCCCTCCACTTT
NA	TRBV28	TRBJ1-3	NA	CASSLGQGRSTIYF	TGTGCCAGCAGTTTAGGTCAGGGACGAAGCACCATATATTTT
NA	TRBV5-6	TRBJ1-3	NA	CASSLYLPNRDKDTIYF	TGTGCCAGCAGCTTGTACCTCCCTAACAGGGATAAGGACACCATATATTTT
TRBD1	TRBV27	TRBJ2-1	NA	CASSRPTGSSYNEQFF	TGTGCCAGCAGTCGCCCGACAGGGAGCTCCTACAATGAGCAGTTCTTC
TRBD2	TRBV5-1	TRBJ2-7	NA	CASFDSGESYEQYF	TGCGCCAGCTTCGATAGCGGGGAATCCTACGAGCAGTACTTC
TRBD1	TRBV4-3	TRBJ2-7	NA	CASSQVSGTGGHEQYF	TGCGCCAGCAGCCAAGTATCCGGGACAGGGGGCCACGAGCAGTACTTC
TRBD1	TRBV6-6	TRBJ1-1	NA	CASSYSRGRNTEAFF	TGTGCCAGCAGTTACTCCAGGGGGCGAAACACTGAAGCTTTCTTT
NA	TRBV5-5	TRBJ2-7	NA	CASSPDPPTERYEQYF	TGTGCCAGCAGCCCGGACCCACCGACAGAGCGGTACGAGCAGTACTTC
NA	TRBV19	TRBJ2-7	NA	CASSVGPGRDYEQYF	TGTGCCAGTAGTGTCGGCCCGGGCAGGGACTACGAGCAGTACTTC
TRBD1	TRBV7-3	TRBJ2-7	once	CASSPGQGAYEQYF	TGTGCCAGCAGTCCGGGACAGGGTGCCTACGAGCAGTACTTC
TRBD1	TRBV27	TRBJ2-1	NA	CASSLRDSSYNEQFF	TGTGCCAGCAGCCTCCGGGACAGCTCCTACAATGAGCAGTTCTTC
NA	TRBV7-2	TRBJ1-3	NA	CASSLRGSGNTIYF	TGTGCCAGCAGCTTAAGAGGGTCGGGAAACACCATATATTTT
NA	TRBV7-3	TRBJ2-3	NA	CASSLKGLGDTQYF	TGTGCCAGCAGCTTAAAGGGGCTTGGGGATACGCAGTATTTT
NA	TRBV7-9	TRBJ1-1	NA	CASSFEENTEAFF	TGTGCCAGCAGTTTCGAGGAGAACACTGAAGCTTTCTTT
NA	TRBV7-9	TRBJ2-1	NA	CASQRDNEQFF	TGTGCCAGCCAGCGGGACAATGAGCAGTTCTTC
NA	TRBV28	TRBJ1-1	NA	CASSLRQALYAFF	TGTGCCAGCAGTTTAAGACAGGCTTTGTACGCTTTCTTT
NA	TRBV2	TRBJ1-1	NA	CASSAENTEAFF	TGTGCCAGCAGTGCTGAAAACACTGAAGCTTTCTTT
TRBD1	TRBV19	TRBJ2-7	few	CASSRDSYEQYF	TGTGCCAGTAGTAGGGACAGCTACGAGCAGTACTTC
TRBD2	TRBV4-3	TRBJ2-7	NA	CASSQDGLAGYEQYF	TGCGCCAGCAGCCAAGATGGACTAGCAGGTTACGAGCAGTACTTC
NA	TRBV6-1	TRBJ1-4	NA	CATSGYGTNEKLFF	TGTGCCACCTCCGGGTACGGAACTAATGAAAAACTGTTTTTT
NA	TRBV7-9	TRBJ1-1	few	CASSPGFGSLNTEAFF	TGTGCCAGCAGCCCCGGTTTTGGGTCCTTGAACACTGAAGCTTTCTTT
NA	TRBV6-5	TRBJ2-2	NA	CASYEGGELFF	TGTGCCAGCTATGAGGGCGGGGAGCTGTTTTTT
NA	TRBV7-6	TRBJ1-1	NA	CASSPGMNTEAFF	TGTGCCAGCAGCCCAGGGATGAACACTGAAGCTTTCTTT
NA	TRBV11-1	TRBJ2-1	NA	CASSPRGHAAYNEQFF	TGTGCCAGCAGCCCCCGGGGACACGCCGCCTACAATGAGCAGTTCTTC
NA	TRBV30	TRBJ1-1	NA	CAWNKNTEAFF	TGTGCCTGGAATAAGAACACTGAAGCTTTCTTT
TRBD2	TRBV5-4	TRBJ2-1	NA	CASSSSGGAGQFF	TGTGCCAGCAGCTCTAGCGGGGGGGCAGGGCAGTTCTTC
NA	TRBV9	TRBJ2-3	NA	CASSFEGDTQYF	TGTGCCAGCAGCTTCGAAGGAGATACGCAGTATTTT
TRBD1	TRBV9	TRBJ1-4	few	CASSPRTGGVEKLFF	TGTGCCAGCAGCCCCCGGACAGGCGGCGTGGAAAAACTGTTTTTT
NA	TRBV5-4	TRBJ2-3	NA	CASSLGRAYGTDTQYF	TGTGCCAGCAGCTTGGGCAGGGCCTACGGCACAGATACGCAGTATTTT
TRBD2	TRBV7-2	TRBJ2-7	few	CASSQTSGSSYEQYF	TGTGCCAGCAGCCAAACTAGCGGGAGCTCCTACGAGCAGTACTTC
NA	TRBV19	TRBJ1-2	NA	CASRSGQGGYGYTF	TGTGCCAGTAGAAGTGGTCAGGGCGGCTATGGCTACACCTTC
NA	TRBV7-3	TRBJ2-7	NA	CASSFGPAFPEEQYF	TGTGCCAGCAGCTTTGGGCCGGCCTTTCCCGAAGAGCAGTACTTC
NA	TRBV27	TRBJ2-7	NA	CASSFDGSSAYEQYF	TGTGCCAGCAGTTTTGACGGGAGTTCCGCCTACGAGCAGTACTTC
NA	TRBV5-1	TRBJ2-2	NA	CASSRGEVGVTGELFF	TGCGCCAGCAGCCGGGGAGAAGTGGGAGTCACCGGGGAGCTGTTTTTT
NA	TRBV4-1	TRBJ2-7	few	CASSPGGGGDYEQYF	TGCGCCAGCAGCCCAGGGGGAGGGGGCGACTACGAGCAGTACTTC
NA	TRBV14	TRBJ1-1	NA	CASSLPDLNTEAFF	TGTGCCAGCAGTCTCCCGGACCTGAACACTGAAGCTTTCTTT
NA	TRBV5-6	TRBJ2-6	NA	CASSLEVSSGANVLTF	TGTGCCAGCAGCTTGGAGGTGTCCTCGGGGGCCAACGTCCTGACTTTC
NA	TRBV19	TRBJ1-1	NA	CASSHQGNTEAFF	TGTGCCAGTAGTCATCAGGGGAACACTGAAGCTTTCTTT
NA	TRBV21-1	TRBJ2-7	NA	CASSKSNRGCYEQYF	TGTGCCAGCAGCAAAAGCAACAGGGGGTGCTACGAGCAGTACTTC
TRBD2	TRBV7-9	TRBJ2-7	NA	CASKAAGEVYEQYF	TGTGCCAGCAAGGCTGCGGGAGAAGTCTACGAGCAGTACTTC
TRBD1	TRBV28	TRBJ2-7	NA	CASSWSYSGTGTHEQYF	TGTGCCAGCAGTTGGAGTTATTCCGGGACAGGGACCCACGAGCAGTACTTC